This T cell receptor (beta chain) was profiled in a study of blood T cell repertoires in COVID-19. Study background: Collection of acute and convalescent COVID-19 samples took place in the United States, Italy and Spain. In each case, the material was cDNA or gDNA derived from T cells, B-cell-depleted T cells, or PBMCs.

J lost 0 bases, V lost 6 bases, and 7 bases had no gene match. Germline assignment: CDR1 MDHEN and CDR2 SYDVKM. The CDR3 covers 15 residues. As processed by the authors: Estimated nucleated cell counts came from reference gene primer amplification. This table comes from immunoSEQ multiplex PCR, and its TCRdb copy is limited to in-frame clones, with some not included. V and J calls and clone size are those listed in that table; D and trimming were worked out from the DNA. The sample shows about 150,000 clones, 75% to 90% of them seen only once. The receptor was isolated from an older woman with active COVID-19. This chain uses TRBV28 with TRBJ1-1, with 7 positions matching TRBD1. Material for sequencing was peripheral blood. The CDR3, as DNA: TGTGCCAGCAGGAAAGGGGGCACCGTGAACACTGAAGCTTTCTTT. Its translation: CASRKGGTVNTEAFF. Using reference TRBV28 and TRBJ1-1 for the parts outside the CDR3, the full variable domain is DVKVTQSSRYLVKRTGEKVFLECVQDMDHENMFWYRQDPGLGLRLIYFSYDVKMKEKGDIPEGYSVSREKKERFSLILESASTNQTSMYLCASRKGGTVNTEAFFGQGTRLTVV.